This entry is about one T cell receptor (beta chain). This clonotype was counted at least ten times. The antigen it recognizes is unknown. Qualities for individual bases were not recorded, and no much larger clone is one base off. The source of the sample is a study of T cells in Graves' hyperthyroidism and ophthalmopathy (dated by TCRdb to about 2019). With regard to the full study: Peripheral blood was sampled at the time of initial diagnosis, prior to any treatment. TCR V-J signatures able to tell the groups apart were searched for in a discovery cohort of some 100 patients, of whom around 42 had Graves' ophthalmopathy and about 60 had stable Graves' hyperthyroidism. Whether ophthalmopathy could be predicted prospectively was tested in an independent validation cohort made up of under 20 hyperthyroidism patients plus 17 patients who later progressed to ophthalmopathy. The 75 to 100 discovery patients were randomly divided into training and test sets at a 7:3 ratio. Thyroid tissue and blood T-cell repertoires from six Graves' hyperthyroidism patients were also compared in the study. Following sampling, methimazole starting at 30 mg daily was given to hyperthyroidism patients, and high-dose intravenous methylprednisolone was given to ophthalmopathy patients. TCR Vbeta CDR3 sequencing of around 130 peripheral blood samples (around 45 ophthalmopathy, roughly 74 hyperthyroidism and some 17 progressor patients) is reported in the paper. Study-level results and caveats: Sample size was not statistically predetermined, and blinding of investigators to group allocation was not performed. In validation, the model predicted progression to ophthalmopathy a median of about 5.9 months before onset, with around 70% sensitivity and just under 75% specificity. Most expanded thyroid clonotypes (frequency above 0.001) were also detected in blood, suggesting blood repertoires may reflect thyroid immune responses. In cross-validation, a model built on a 13 V-J signature told ophthalmopathy apart from stable hyperthyroidism with less than 90% sensitivity and roughly 81% specificity, and in testing the same model reached 80%/75%.

Ends trimmed: V by 3 bases, J by 0 bases; bases unmatched to a gene: 0. The germline V gene gives CDR1 as SNHLY and CDR2 as FYNNEI. The CDR3 numbers 15 residues from cysteine through phenylalanine. The kept DNA is CDR3 alone, 45 bases in frame from the first base. The TCR beta CDR3 regions were amplified from the RNA transcripts. The first round of RT-PCR for the TCR CDR3 was performed with the HTBI primer set and the Qiagen OneStep RT-PCR kit. A second multiplex PCR round built the libraries, followed by size selection and purification. Libraries were sequenced paired-end with 100 bp reads on an Illumina HiSeq2000. The authors processed their data as follows. SOAPnuke was used to process the raw data, with reads discarded if the reads contained adapters or uncalled bases, had a mean Phred below 15, or lacked an exact constant-primer or identifier match. COPE v1.2.5 was used to merge high-quality paired reads, and clonotypes were defined as unique nucleotide sequences. MiTCR v1.1 was used to align the clonotypes against IMGT TRBV, TRBD and TRBJ reference segments. Only V-J combinations with frequency above 0.0001, covering 99% to 99.2% of repertoires, were analysed. A TCS score was defined as the ratio of F50 (clonal expansion) to E x V (chaos), with BLOSUM62-based TCRdist applied between CDR3 peptides within each V-J. Welch's t-statistics and random forest reduced around 550 V-J features to 10 to 15, which were used in a naive Bayes classifier (R e1071). TCRdb handled the public reads itself, with Q25 trimming in fastp and clone calling in MiXCR, and kept productive beta chains. One record per CDR3 amino acid sequence lists the most common genes and DNA. These V and J calls are TCRdb output, not the study's own analysis. This sample has about 480,000 distinct CDR3 sequences in its table, and around a fifth of those were observed once. Under 55% of the sample comes from the top ten.

Moderately to severely active disease, a Clinical Activity Score of at least 3, a NOSPECS grade of at least 4, and a duration under 3 months were present in ophthalmopathy patients. Exclusion was applied to patients with uncontrolled infections, other autoimmune diseases, pregnancy or lactation. Diagnoses relied on clinical symptoms, serum thyroxine and TRAb, thyroid ultrasound and orbital computed tomography. Ficoll-Paque density gradient centrifugation was used to isolate PBMCs from about 9 ml of fresh peripheral blood. Total RNA was extracted with Trizol reagent, and quality was checked on an Agilent 2100 Bioanalyzer.

This TCR was sampled from a woman in her sixties or seventies with Graves' ophthalmopathy. Specimen: blood. The sequence is built from TRBV2 and TRBJ2-7, with 12 junctional bases fitting TRBD2. The sequence in DNA is TGTGCCAGCAGTGAGACTAGCGGGAGCTCCTACGAGCAGTACTTC. It codes for CASSETSGSSYEQYF.